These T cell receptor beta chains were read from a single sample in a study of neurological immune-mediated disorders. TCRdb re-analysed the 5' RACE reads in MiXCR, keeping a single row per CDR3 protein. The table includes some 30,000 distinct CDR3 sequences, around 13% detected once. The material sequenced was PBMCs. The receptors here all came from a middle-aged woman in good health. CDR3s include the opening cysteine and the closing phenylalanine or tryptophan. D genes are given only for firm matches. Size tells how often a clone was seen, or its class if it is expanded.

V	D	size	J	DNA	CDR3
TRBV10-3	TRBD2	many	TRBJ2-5	TGTGCCATCAGTGATGATCTAGCGGGGAAGACCCAGTACTTC	CAISDDLAGKTQYF
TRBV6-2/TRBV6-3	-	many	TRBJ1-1	TGTGCCAGCAGTTATAGACGGGCTGAAGCTTTCTTT	CASSYRRAEAFF
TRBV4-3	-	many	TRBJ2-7	TGCGCCAGCAGCTACCTCAGGGATTCCTACGAGCAGTACTTC	CASSYLRDSYEQYF
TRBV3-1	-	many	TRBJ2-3	TGTGCCAGCAGCCCCGGGGGAGGTACGCAGTATTTT	CASSPGGGTQYF
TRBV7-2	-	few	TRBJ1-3	TGTGCCAGCAGCTTAGAAGGATCCTCTGGAAACACCATATATTTT	CASSLEGSSGNTIYF
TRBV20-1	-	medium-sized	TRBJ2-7	TGCAGTGCTAGCGGGGAGGAGTGGTCCTACGAGCAGTACTTC	CSASGEEWSYEQYF
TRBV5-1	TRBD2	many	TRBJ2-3	TGCGCCAGCAGCTTGGCTCTAGCGGGAGGTGAGACGCAGTATTTT	CASSLALAGGETQYF
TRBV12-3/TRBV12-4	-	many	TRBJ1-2	TGTGCCAGCAGTCCTAACTATGGCTACACCTTC	CASSPNYGYTF
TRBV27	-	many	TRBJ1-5	TGTGCCAGCAGTTTCCAGGGGCCCGGTCAGCCCCAGCATTTT	CASSFQGPGQPQHF
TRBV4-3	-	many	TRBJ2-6	TGCGCCAGCAGCCAAGATCGGTATTCTGGGGCCAACGTCCTGACTTTC	CASSQDRYSGANVLTF
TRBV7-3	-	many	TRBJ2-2	TGTGCCAGCAGCGTCAGGGAACCCGGGGAGCTGTTTTTT	CASSVREPGELFF